A single sample is the source of the 13 T cell receptor beta chains below, sequenced in a study of regulatory T cells in long-lasting Graves disease. Described time point: newly diagnosed GD, antithyroid drugs for less than 3 months. RNA isolated from PBMCs was used to make the TCR library. With iRepertoire HTBI primers and Arm-PCR of CDR3 regions, TCR beta libraries were built. MiXCR, run by TCRdb on the multiplex PCR reads, gives a single entry per CDR3 protein. Among about 320,000 distinct CDR3 sequences listed, roughly 18% were seen once. The material sequenced was peripheral blood mononuclear cells (PBMCs), taken at new diagnosis, from a patient treated with antithyroid drugs. The receptors were gathered from a female donor with Graves disease.

The table lists this clonotype with many counts. The chain is built from TRBV19 and TRBJ1-2; D gene ambiguous. CDR3 length equals 16 residues. Trimming shortened V by 2 bases and J by 1 base, and 14 bases separated the two germline ends. Germline V gene sequence: CDR1 LNHDA, CDR2 SQIVND (reference sequence). CDR3 DNA sequence: TGTGCCAGTAGTATATCCCGACGTTTGGATAACTATGGCTACACCTTC. Translated, it gives CASSISRRLDNYGYTF.

This clonotype came up many times. This chain links TRBV27 with TRBJ1-1; D may be TRBD1 (6 bases). CDR3 length: 18 residues. V was trimmed by 0 bases and J by 5 bases, leaving 22 bases between them. CDR1 and CDR2 from the germline V gene are MNHEY and SMNVEV (reference sequence). CDR3 protein: CASSLSAKYREVGTEAFF. The CDR3 region has the DNA TGTGCCAGCAGTTTATCCGCCAAATACAGGGAGGTGGGAACTGAAGCTTTCTTT.

This clonotype has at least ten counts. Here the CDR3 reads CASRPGGVNTGELFF. The DNA for the CDR3 is TGTGCCAGCAGACCGGGGGGGGTGAACACCGGGGAGCTGTTTTTT. V usage is TRBV12-3 or TRBV12-4 and J usage is TRBJ2-2, with TRBD2 matching over 8 bases. V shed 6 bases, J shed 1 base, and the junction held 4 bases outside the gene matches. The CDR3 contains 15 residues.

This clonotype was found many times. CDR3 bases: TGCAGTGCACAGCAGGTTTCGACCGGGGAGCTGTTTTTT. Translating gives CSAQQVSTGELFF. J is TRBJ2-2 and V is TRBV20-1; no definite D call. Germline V gives CDR1 DFQATT, CDR2 SNEGSKA (reference sequence). The CDR3 sequence is 13 residues long. V was pared by 6 bases and J by 5 bases, with 13 bases between.

This clonotype occurred many times. The J gene is TRBJ1-4, the V gene TRBV19; no definite D call. Germline V gene data show CDR1 as LNHDA and CDR2 as SQIVND (reference sequence). Trimming took off 5 bases at V and 5 bases at J, with 21 bases between the two ends. CDR3 length equals 17 residues. CDR3: CASSPYEFFDGNEKLFF. The DNA of the CDR3 is TGTGCCAGTAGTCCCTACGAATTCTTCGACGGAAATGAAAAACTGTTTTTT. Looking up the rest from reference TRBV19 and TRBJ1-4 gives the full variable domain: DGGITQSPKYLFRKEGQNVTLSCEQNLNHDAMYWYRQDPGQGLRLIYYSQIVNDFQKGDIAEGYSVSREKKESFPLTVTSAQKNPTAFYLCASSPYEFFDGNEKLFFGSGTQLSVL.

In the case of this clonotype: This may be a read error, as it is one base from a much larger clone. The chain joins TRBV6-2 or TRBV6-3 to TRBJ1-5; 7 bases line up with TRBD1. Germline CDR1 and CDR2: MNHEY and SVGEGT. V shed 6 bases, J shed 1 base, and the junction held 15 bases outside the gene matches. The CDR3 extends over 18 amino acids. CDR3 DNA sequence: TGTGCCAGCAGGGCCACCGTCGCGAGACAGGGAAGCAATCAGCCCCAGCATTTT. Its translation: CASRATVARQGSNQPQHF.

The chain uses TRBV6-2 or TRBV6-3 and TRBJ2-3; TRBD2 matches 14 bases. Losses at the gene ends were 7 bases for V and 6 bases for J; bases not matched to a gene: 18. The CDR3 contains 19 residues. CDR1 MNHEY and CDR2 SVGEGT come from the germline V gene. CDR3 loop: CASTSTGTSGSRRQDTQYF. The DNA for the CDR3 is TGTGCCAGCACTTCCACCGGGACTAGCGGGAGCCGTCGCCAGGATACGCAGTATTTT.

The table lists this clonotype with many counts. The rearrangement joins TRBV12-3 or TRBV12-4 to TRBJ2-3; D is unresolved. CDR3 length: 16 residues. V was shortened by 3 bases and J by 0 bases, with 13 bases between the two germline ends. The CDR3 region is CASSFRALPSTDTQYF. CDR3 sequence (DNA): TGTGCCAGCAGTTTTCGAGCACTACCTAGCACAGATACGCAGTATTTT.

V gene TRBV2 combines with J gene TRBJ2-3; 9 bases are shared with TRBD2. Looked up from germline, CDR1 is SNHLY and CDR2 is FYNNEI. The CDR3 is 14 amino acids. J was trimmed by 2 bases and V by 5 bases; bases with no gene match: 2. CDR3 nucleotides: TGTGCCAGCAGTTCTAGCGGGACCACAGATACGCAGTATTTT. Its protein product is CASSSSGTTDTQYF.

The V gene is TRBV15, the J gene TRBJ2-1; D possibly corresponds to TRBD2 (5 bases). The J call may not be correct, given that the DNA end is closer to TRBJ2-5. This CDR3 comprises 13 residues. Germline CDR1 and CDR2: LNHNV and YYDKDF (reference sequence). CDR3 residues: CATSREGKETQYF. Written as DNA, the CDR3 is TGTGCCACCAGCCGCGAGGGAAAAGAGACCCAGTACTTC.

With respect to this clonotype: A much larger clone sits a single nucleotide away, making a read error possible. The conserved phenylalanine or tryptophan normally closing the CDR3 is absent here, so this likely arose from a read error. V gene TRBV29-1 combines with J gene TRBJ2-3, with D perhaps TRBD2 (5 bases). V was shortened by 0 bases and J by 0 bases, with 22 bases between the two germline ends. The CDR3 sequence is 19 residues long. In germline, CDR1 is SQVTM, CDR2 ANQGSEA. The CDR3 DNA is TGCAGCGTTGAAGATATTTTGGTGGGAGCCGAAACTAGCACAGATACGCAGTATTGT. Translation gives CSVEDILVGAETSTDTQYC.

The sample holds many counts of this clonotype. The chain couples TRBV12-3 or TRBV12-4 to TRBJ2-7; perhaps D is TRBD1 or TRBD2 (5 bases each). This CDR3 has 14 residues. Trimming stripped 6 bases from V and 3 bases from J, with 15 bases between. The CDR3 nucleotides are TGTGCCAGCAGATCAAACCGGGACGGCTACGAGCAGTACTTC. This gives the protein CASRSNRDGYEQYF.

This clonotype showed up many times. V and J are TRBV2 and TRBJ2-3; weak D call: TRBD1 (5 bases). The CDR3 totals 14 residues. Germline loops: CDR1 SNHLY, CDR2 FYNNEI. The V end was cut by 8 bases, the J end by 0 bases, with 12 bases between. CDR3 sequence (DNA): TGTGCCAGCGGCGACAGTGCTAGCACAGATACGCAGTATTTT. Protein sequence: CASGDSASTDTQYF. Filled out from reference TRBV2 and TRBJ2-3, the complete variable domain reads EPEVTQTPSHQVTQMGQEVILRCVPISNHLYFYWYRQILGQKVEFLVSFYNNEISEKSEIFDDQFSVERPDGSNFTLKIRSTKLEDSAMYFCASGDSASTDTQYFGPGTRLTVL.